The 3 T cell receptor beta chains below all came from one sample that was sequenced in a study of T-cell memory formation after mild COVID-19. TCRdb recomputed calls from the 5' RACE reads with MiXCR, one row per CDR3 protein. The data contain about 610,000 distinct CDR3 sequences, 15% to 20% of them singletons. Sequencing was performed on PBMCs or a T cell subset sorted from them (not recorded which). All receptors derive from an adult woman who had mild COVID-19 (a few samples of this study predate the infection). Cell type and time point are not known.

The CDR3 DNA sequence: TGCAGCGTTGAAGGCTTACCTTATCAGACGAAAGAGACCCAGTACTTC. Its protein product is CSVEGLPYQTKETQYF. The chain has TRBV29-1 and TRBJ2-5; D gene unclear. Germline V CDR1 and CDR2: SQVTM, ANQGSEA. The V gene lost 1 base and the J gene lost 3 bases, with 18 bases spanning the gap. The CDR3 contains 16 residues.

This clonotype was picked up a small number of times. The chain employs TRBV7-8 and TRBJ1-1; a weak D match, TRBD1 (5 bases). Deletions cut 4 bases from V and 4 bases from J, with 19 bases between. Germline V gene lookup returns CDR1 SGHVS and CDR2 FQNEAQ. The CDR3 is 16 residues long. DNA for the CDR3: TGTGCCAGCAGCTCACAGGTTCTAAATTCGATCACTGAAGCTTTCTTT. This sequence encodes CASSSQVLNSITEAFF.

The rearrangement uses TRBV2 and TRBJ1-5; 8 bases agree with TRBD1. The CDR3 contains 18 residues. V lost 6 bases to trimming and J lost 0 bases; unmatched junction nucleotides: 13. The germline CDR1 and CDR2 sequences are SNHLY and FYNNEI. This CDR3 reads CASSSGQGISYSNQPQHF. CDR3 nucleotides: TGTGCCAGCAGCTCCGGACAGGGCATATCTTATAGCAATCAGCCCCAGCATTTT.